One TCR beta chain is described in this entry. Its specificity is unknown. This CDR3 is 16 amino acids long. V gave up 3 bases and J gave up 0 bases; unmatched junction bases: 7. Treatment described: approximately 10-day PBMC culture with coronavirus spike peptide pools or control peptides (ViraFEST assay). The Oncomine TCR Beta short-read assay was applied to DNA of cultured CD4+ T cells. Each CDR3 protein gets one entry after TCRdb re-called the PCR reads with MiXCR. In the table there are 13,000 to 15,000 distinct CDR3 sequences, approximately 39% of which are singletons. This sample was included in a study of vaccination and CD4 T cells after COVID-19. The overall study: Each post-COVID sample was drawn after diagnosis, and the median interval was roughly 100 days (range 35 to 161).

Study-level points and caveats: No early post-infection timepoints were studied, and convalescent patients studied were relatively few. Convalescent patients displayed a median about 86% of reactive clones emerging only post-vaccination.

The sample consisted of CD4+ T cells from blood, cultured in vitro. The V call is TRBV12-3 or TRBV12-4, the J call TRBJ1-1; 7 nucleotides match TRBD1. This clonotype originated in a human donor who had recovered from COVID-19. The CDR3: CASSFSGGGLNTEAFF. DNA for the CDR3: TGTGCCAGCAGTTTCTCAGGGGGGGGACTGAACACTGAAGCTTTCTTT.